The sequence of this TCR beta chain was determined in a study of response to subunit inactivated influenza vaccine. TCRdb passed the RT-PCR reads through MiXCR, listing each CDR3 protein once. The sample includes about 700,000 distinct CDR3 sequences, 13% to 15% of them seen just once. Of note for this clonotype: What it binds is unknown.

The CDR3 is made up of 14 amino acids. Unmatched junction bases numbered 12, after V lost 0 bases and J lost 11 bases. Germline assignment: CDR1 GTSNPN and CDR2 SVGIG (reference sequence). Study results and caveats: The authors proposed limited new T cell recruitment per seasonal influenza vaccination.

The V call is TRBV30, the J call TRBJ1-1, with 7 bases aligning to TRBD1. The source is a man aged 45-60 years who received an inactivated influenza vaccine. The source was PBMCs from blood, collected 14 to 15 days before vaccination. The CDR3 region is CAWSVRKGAWRAFF. The CDR3 bases are TGTGCCTGGAGTGTACGGAAGGGGGCTTGGAGGGCTTTCTTT.